A single TCR beta chain is shown here with its context. This sample is drawn from a study of blood T cell repertoires in COVID-19. At the level of the study: PBMCs, B-cell-depleted T cells, or T cells provided the cDNA or gDNA that made up the material.

Data came from immunoSEQ multiplex PCR; TCRdb stores just in-frame clones and leaves some out. The sample holds roughly 280,000 clones, around nine tenths seen once. The germline gives CDR1 MNHNS, CDR2 SASEGT. V dropped 2 bases and J dropped 4 bases, with 6 bases sitting between them. This CDR3 region has 13 residues. The receptor was isolated from a woman aged 25 to 45 with COVID-19, enrolled during active disease. This rearrangement joins TRBV6-1 to TRBJ2-1, with unresolved D. Sequences were obtained from peripheral blood. The CDR3 sequence is CASSEIQYNEQFF. The CDR3 region has the DNA TGTGCCAGCAGTGAAATCCAGTACAATGAGCAGTTCTTC.